This TCR beta chain was sequenced for a study of T cell responses to AZD1222 COVID-19 vaccine. Unmatched junction bases numbered 9, after V lost 2 bases and J lost 5 bases. From germline, CDR1 is MDHEN and CDR2 SYDVKM. This CDR3 region has 16 residues. Repertoires were generated with immunoSEQ multiplex PCR, while TCRdb's copy carries only in-frame clones and drops some. The sample shows 100,000 to 130,000 clones, around nine tenths of them seen only once. The chain carries TRBV28 and TRBJ1-1, with TRBD1 identical over 9 bases. The starting material was peripheral blood, obtained on day 0 of MenACWY control vaccination. This TCR came from an adult in good health. This chain's CDR3 is CASSLPNGQGLTEAFF. As DNA, the CDR3 is TGTGCCAGCAGTTTACCCAACGGACAGGGGTTGACTGAAGCTTTCTTT.